These 17 T cell receptor beta chains were all obtained from the same sample, sequenced in a study of T-cell reconstitution after alpha-beta-depleted transplantation in children. The library targeted TCRbeta and was prepared with unique molecular identifiers. One entry per CDR3 protein results from TCRdb running MiXCR on the PCR reads. The table has 350,000 to 450,000 distinct CDR3 sequences, approximately 20% seen once. This sample comprised PBMCs from the stem cell graft donor, obtained from the stem cell graft. All receptors come from a human donor who donated a stem cell graft to a child with acute myeloid leukemia.

This chain connects TRBV9 to TRBJ2-2; the D gene is possibly TRBD2 (7 bases). This CDR3 spans 16 amino acids. The germline V gene has CDR1 SGDLS and CDR2 YYNGEE. Trimming removed 5 bases from V and 0 bases from J, with 14 bases in between. The CDR3 loop is CASRLGGLPNTGELFF. In nucleotides, the CDR3 is TGTGCCAGCAGACTAGGGGGACTACCGAACACCGGGGAGCTGTTTTTT. The full variable domain, its missing parts supplied by reference TRBV9 and TRBJ2-2, is DSGVTQTPKHLITATGQRVTLRCSPRSGDLSVYWYQQSLDQGLQFLIQYYNGEERAKGNILERFSAQQFPDLHSELNLSSLELGDSALYFCASRLGGLPNTGELFFGEGSRLTVL.

This chain links TRBV29-1 with TRBJ2-2; the match to TRBD1 covers 9 bases. From germline, CDR1 is SQVTM and CDR2 ANQGSEA. V lost 6 bases, J lost 5 bases, and 7 bases stayed unmatched. The length of the CDR3 is 14 residues. The CDR3 nucleotides read TGCAGCGTCTGCGGGACAGGGTTTACCGGGGAGCTGTTTTTT. Translated, it gives CSVCGTGFTGELFF.

This rearrangement joins TRBV4-2 to TRBJ1-2, with 8 bases identical to TRBD1. Germline loops: CDR1 LGHNA, CDR2 YNFKEQ. The V segment lost 4 bases and the J segment 5 bases; nucleotides outside the gene matches: 6. The length of the CDR3 is 14 residues. For the CDR3, the DNA is TGTGCCAGCAGCCCGCTCGGACAGGGATATGGCTACACCTTC. Translated, it gives CASSPLGQGYGYTF.

In its sample, this clonotype was seen a few times. The CDR3: CASSRLGPDEQYF. The DNA of the CDR3 is TGCGCCAGCAGCCGCTTGGGCCCAGACGAGCAGTACTTC. The chain is built from TRBV5-1 and TRBJ2-7; D is uncertain. The germline gives CDR1 SGHRS, CDR2 YFSETQ. This CDR3 is 13 amino acids long. V lost 4 bases and J lost 5, with 13 bases in between.

The genes are TRBV4-3 and TRBJ2-5; 9 bases are shared with TRBD2. The trim removed 0 bases at V and 9 bases at J, leaving 11 bases unmatched. This CDR3 has 16 residues. Germline V gives CDR1 LGHNA, CDR2 YSLEER. CDR3 bases: TGCGCCAGCAGCCAAGATATTCGTAGCGGGAGTATGGCCCAGTACTTC. Translation: CASSQDIRSGSMAQYF.

The chain uses TRBV29-1 and TRBJ1-2; TRBD1 matches 7 bases. Germline lookup yields CDR1 SQVTM and CDR2 ANQGSEA. With 2 bases clipped from V and 4 bases from J, the junction kept 7 bases outside the gene matches. The CDR3 runs 14 residues. In DNA form, the CDR3 reads TGCAGCGTTGAAACTACCCGGACAGGCTATGGCTACACCTTC. Protein product: CSVETTRTGYGYTF.

This clonotype occurred many times. The rearrangement joins TRBV6-2 or TRBV6-3 to TRBJ2-1; 7 bases agree with TRBD2. The ends lost 7 bases at V and 2 bases at J; junction bases unmatched: 11. The CDR3 has 16 residues. CDR1 MNHEY and CDR2 SVGEGT come from the germline V gene. CDR3 sequence (DNA): TGTGCCAGCACCATGATTGGGGGAGGGCCCTACAATGAGCAGTTCTTC. It translates to CASTMIGGGPYNEQFF.

This clonotype turned up a few times. The rearrangement joins TRBV20-1 to TRBJ2-1; 10 bases are a match to TRBD2. Germline values: CDR1 DFQATT, CDR2 SNEGSKA (reference sequence). Trimming removed 6 bases from V and 7 bases from J; junction bases left unmatched: 9. The CDR3 loop spans 14 amino acids. CDR3 protein: CSAKTGLARNEQFF. The DNA for the CDR3 is TGCAGTGCCAAGACGGGACTAGCGAGGAATGAGCAGTTCTTC.

This clonotype was observed a handful of times. The gene calls are TRBV29-1 and TRBJ2-2; D may be TRBD2 (5 bases). Per germline, CDR1 SQVTM and CDR2 ANQGSEA. Between the trimmed V and J ends, which lost 7 bases and 3 bases, there was a span of 21 bases. The CDR3 runs to 16 residues. The chain's CDR3 is CSAADGLPGDTGELFF. In nucleotides, the CDR3 is TGCAGCGCAGCCGATGGACTGCCAGGTGACACCGGGGAGCTGTTTTTT.

This clonotype was detected only a few times. The chain carries TRBV5-1 and TRBJ2-1; D is perhaps TRBD2 (5 bases). The CDR3 is 15 residues long. Germline CDR1 is SGHRS and CDR2 is YFSETQ. Between the trimmed V and J ends, which lost 0 bases and 7 bases, there was a span of 14 bases. The CDR3 is CASSLEATTLNEQFF. Written as DNA, the CDR3 is TGCGCCAGCAGCTTGGAAGCGACTACCCTTAATGAGCAGTTCTTC.

This clonotype qualifies as medium-sized. This sequence joins TRBV20-1 and TRBJ2-1; D ambiguous. The CDR3 has 14 amino acids. The V end was cut by 6 bases, the J end by 2 bases, with 14 bases between. Germline loops: CDR1 DFQATT, CDR2 SNEGSKA (reference sequence). This chain's CDR3 is CSAPTLETYNEQFF. CDR3 coding DNA: TGCAGTGCCCCGACCCTAGAAACCTACAATGAGCAGTTCTTC.

This clonotype was observed a handful of times. This chain connects TRBV28 to TRBJ2-3, with D perhaps assigned TRBD1 or TRBD2 (5 bases each). The CDR3 is 13 amino acids. Trimming removed 5 bases at V and 4 bases at J, with 10 bases between. Germline V gene lookup returns CDR1 MDHEN and CDR2 SYDVKM. This chain's CDR3 is CASSTGPPDTQYF. CDR3 nucleotide sequence: TGTGCCAGCAGTACGGGACCCCCAGATACGCAGTATTTT.

J is TRBJ2-1 and V is TRBV5-1; 10 bases align to TRBD1. The CDR3 loop spans 17 amino acids. Germline values: CDR1 SGHRS, CDR2 YFSETQ. The ends lost 6 bases at V and 2 bases at J; junction bases unmatched: 11. CDR3 DNA: TGCGCCAGCATTTGGGGGAGTGGGACAGGGGCCTACAATGAGCAGTTCTTC. This translates into CASIWGSGTGAYNEQFF.

This chain joins TRBV15 and TRBJ1-5; D not resolved. This CDR3 spans 15 amino acids. Trimming stripped 3 bases from V and 7 bases from J, with 16 bases between. Germline V CDR1 and CDR2: LNHNV, YYDKDF (reference sequence). The CDR3 DNA is TGTGCCACCAGCAGGGCCCTCGGGGTACAGCAGCCCCAGCATTTT. It specifies CATSRALGVQQPQHF.

The chain is built from TRBV7-9 and TRBJ2-7; the D is unclear. The length of the CDR3 is 15 residues. The germline CDR1 and CDR2 sequences are SEHNR and FQNEAQ (reference sequence). V dropped 1 base and J dropped 5 bases, with 15 bases sitting between them. The CDR3 sequence is CASSLVLTAVDEQYF. In nucleotides, the CDR3 is TGTGCCAGCAGCTTAGTACTCACCGCCGTTGACGAGCAGTACTTC. Based on the CDR3 plus reference TRBV7-9 and TRBJ2-7, the full variable domain is DTGVSQNPRHKITKRGQNVTFRCDPISEHNRLYWYRQTLGQGPEFLTYFQNEAQLEKSRLLSDRFSAERPKGSFSTLEIQRTEQGDSAMYLCASSLVLTAVDEQYFGPGTRLTVT.

This clonotype was seen many times. The chain couples TRBV29-1 to TRBJ2-7; D may be TRBD2 (5 bases). Trimming stripped 3 bases from V and 3 bases from J, with 9 bases between. Germline CDR1 and CDR2: SQVTM and ANQGSEA. The CDR3 covers 12 residues. CDR3 coding DNA: TGCAGCGTTGATCCGGGAAACTACGAGCAGTACTTC. Translation gives CSVDPGNYEQYF.

J is TRBJ2-1 and V is TRBV5-1; 9 nucleotides match TRBD2. The germline CDR1 and CDR2 sequences are SGHRS and YFSETQ. The V gene end was trimmed by 3 bases and the J gene end by 6 bases; junction bases not matched to a gene: 13. The CDR3 runs 17 residues. For the CDR3, the DNA is TGCGCCAGCAGCTCCGAACCGTTGGGACTAGCCTTCAATGAGCAGTTCTTC. It yields the protein CASSSEPLGLAFNEQFF.